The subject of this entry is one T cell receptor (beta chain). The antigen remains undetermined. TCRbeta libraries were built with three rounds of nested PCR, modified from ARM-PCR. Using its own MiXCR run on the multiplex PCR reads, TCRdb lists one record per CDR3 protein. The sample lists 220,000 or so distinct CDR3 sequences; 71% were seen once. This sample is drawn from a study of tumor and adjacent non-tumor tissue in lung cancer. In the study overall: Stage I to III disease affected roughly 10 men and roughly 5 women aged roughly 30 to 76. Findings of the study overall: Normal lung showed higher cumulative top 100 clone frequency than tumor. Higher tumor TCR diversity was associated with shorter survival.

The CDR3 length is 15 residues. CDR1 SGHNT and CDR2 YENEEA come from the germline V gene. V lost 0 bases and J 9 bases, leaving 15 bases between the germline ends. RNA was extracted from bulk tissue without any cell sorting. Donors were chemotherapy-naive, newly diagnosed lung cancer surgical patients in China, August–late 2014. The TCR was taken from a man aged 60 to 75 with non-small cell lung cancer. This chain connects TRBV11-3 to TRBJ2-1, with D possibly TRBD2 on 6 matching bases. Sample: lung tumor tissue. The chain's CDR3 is CASSLEGGVATEQFF. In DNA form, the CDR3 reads TGTGCCAGCAGCTTAGAGGGCGGGGTAGCGACTGAGCAGTTCTTC.